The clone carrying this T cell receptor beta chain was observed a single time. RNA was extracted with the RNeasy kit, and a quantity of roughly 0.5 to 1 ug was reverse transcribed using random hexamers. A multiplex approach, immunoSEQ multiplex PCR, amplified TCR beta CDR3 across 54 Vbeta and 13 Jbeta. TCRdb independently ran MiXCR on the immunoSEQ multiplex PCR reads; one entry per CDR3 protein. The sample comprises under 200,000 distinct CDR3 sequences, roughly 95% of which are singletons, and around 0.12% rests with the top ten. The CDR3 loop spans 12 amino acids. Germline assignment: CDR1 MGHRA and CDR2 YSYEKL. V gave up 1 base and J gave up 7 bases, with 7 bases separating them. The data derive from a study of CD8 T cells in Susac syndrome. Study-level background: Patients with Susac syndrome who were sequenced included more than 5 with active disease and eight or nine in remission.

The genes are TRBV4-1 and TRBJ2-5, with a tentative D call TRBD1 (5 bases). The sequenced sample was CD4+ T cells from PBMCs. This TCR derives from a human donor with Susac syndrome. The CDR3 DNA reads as TGCGCCAGCAGCCAAGCGCAGGGGACCCAGTACTTC. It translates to CASSQAQGTQYF.